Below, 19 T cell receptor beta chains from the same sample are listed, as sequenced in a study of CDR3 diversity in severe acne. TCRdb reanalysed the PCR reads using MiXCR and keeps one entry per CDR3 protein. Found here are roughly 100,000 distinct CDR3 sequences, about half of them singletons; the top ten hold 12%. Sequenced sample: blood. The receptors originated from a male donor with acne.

The CDR3 loop reads CASTSTDNSYEQYF. As DNA, the CDR3 is TGTGCCAGCACCTCAACGGACAACTCCTACGAGCAGTACTTC. The V gene is TRBV5-6, the J gene TRBJ2-7; a possible D gene is TRBD1 (5 bases). Germline V gene data show CDR1 as SGHDT and CDR2 as YYEEEE. CDR3 length: 14 amino acids. V lost 6 bases, J lost 0 bases, and 13 bases lay in between.

Here the CDR3 reads CSVELRGSGGFYNEQFF. CDR3 bases: TGCAGCGTTGAGTTAAGAGGGAGCGGGGGCTTCTACAATGAGCAGTTCTTC. The chain employs TRBV29-1 and TRBJ2-1, with 8 positions matching TRBD2. The V gene's germline CDR1 is SQVTM and CDR2 ANQGSEA. The J segment lost 3 bases and the V segment lost 3 bases, leaving 13 bases of the junction unmatched. CDR3 length: 17 amino acids.

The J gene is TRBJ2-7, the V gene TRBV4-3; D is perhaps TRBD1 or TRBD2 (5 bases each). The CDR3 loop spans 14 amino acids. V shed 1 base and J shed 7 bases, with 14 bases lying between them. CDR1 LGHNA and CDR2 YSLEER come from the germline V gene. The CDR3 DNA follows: TGCGCCAGCAGCCAAGGAGGGGTCCCCTTTGAGCAGTACTTC. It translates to CASSQGGVPFEQYF.

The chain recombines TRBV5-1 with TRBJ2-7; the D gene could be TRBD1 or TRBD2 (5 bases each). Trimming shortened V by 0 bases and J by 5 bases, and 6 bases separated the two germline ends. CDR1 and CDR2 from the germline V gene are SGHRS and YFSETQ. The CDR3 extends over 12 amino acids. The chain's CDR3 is CASSLGGHEQYF. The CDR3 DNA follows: TGCGCCAGCAGCTTGGGGGGACACGAGCAGTACTTC.

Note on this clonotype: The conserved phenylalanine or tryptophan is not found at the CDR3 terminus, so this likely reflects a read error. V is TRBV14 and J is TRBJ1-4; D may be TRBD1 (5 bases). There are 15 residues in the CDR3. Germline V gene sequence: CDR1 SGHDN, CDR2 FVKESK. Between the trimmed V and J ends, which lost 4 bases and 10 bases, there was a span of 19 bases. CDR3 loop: CASSRGEATSGKLFS. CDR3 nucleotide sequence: TGTGCCAGCAGCCGGGGCGAAGCAACTAGTGGAAAACTGTTTTCT.

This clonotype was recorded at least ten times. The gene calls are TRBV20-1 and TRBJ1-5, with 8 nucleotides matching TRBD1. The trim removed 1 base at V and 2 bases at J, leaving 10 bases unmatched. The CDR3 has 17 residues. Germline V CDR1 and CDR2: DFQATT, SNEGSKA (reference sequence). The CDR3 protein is CSARGLLDRGRNQPQHF. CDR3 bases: TGCAGTGCTAGAGGACTCCTAGACAGGGGACGCAATCAGCCCCAGCATTTT.

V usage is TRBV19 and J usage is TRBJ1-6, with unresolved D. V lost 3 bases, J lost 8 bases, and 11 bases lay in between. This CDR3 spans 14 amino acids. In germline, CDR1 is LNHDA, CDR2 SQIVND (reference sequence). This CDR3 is CASSMLSGDSPLHF. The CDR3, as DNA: TGTGCCAGTAGTATGCTAAGCGGCGATTCACCCCTCCACTTT.

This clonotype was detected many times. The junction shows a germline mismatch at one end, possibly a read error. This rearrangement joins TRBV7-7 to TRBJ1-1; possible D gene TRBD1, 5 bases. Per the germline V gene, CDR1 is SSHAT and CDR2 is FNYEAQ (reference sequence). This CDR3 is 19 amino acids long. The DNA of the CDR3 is TGTGCTAGCAGCAACATCCATAATCCCCCCGGACATCAGAACACTGAAGCTTTCTTT. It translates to CASSNIHNPPGHQNTEAFF.

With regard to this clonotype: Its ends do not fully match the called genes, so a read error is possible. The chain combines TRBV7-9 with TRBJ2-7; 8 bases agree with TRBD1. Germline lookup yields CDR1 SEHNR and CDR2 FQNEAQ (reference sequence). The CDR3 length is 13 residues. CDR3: CASSPDRAYEQHF. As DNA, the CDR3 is TGTGCCAGCAGCCCGGACAGGGCTTATGAGCAACACTTC.

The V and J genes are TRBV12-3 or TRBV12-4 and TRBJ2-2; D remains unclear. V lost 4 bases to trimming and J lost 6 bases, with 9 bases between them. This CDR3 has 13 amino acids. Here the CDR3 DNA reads TGTGCCAGCAGTTACCCGGTTCCCGGGGAGCTGTTTTTT. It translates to CASSYPVPGELFF.

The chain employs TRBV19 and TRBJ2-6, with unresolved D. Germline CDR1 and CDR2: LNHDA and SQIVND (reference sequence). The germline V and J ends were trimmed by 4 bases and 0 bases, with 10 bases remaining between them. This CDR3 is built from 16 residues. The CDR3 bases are TGTGCCAGTAGTACCCCACCCCCCTCTGGGGCCAACGTCCTGACTTTC. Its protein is CASSTPPPSGANVLTF.

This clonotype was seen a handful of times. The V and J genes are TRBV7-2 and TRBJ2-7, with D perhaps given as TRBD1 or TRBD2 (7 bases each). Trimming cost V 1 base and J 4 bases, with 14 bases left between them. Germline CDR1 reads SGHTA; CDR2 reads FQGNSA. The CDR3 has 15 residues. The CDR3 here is CASSLGRGGGYEQYF. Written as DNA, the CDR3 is TGTGCCAGCAGCTTAGGCAGGGGGGGAGGGTACGAGCAGTACTTC.

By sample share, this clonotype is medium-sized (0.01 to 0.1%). The CDR3 DNA follows: TGTGCCAGCAGCTTGGGCATGGAGCAGTTCTTC. Amino acids: CASSLGMEQFF. The gene calls are TRBV7-9 and TRBJ2-1, with D uncertain. The CDR3 covers 11 residues. The germline V gene encodes CDR1 SEHNR and CDR2 FQNEAQ (reference sequence). V was pared by 3 bases and J by 10 bases, with 7 bases between. The full variable domain, its missing parts supplied by reference TRBV7-9 and TRBJ2-1, is DTGVSQNPRHKITKRGQNVTFRCDPISEHNRLYWYRQTLGQGPEFLTYFQNEAQLEKSRLLSDRFSAERPKGSFSTLEIQRTEQGDSAMYLCASSLGMEQFFGPGTRLTVL.

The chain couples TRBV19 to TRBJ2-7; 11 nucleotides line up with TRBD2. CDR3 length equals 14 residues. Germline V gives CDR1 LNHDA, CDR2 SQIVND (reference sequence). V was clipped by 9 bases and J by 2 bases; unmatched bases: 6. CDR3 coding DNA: TGTGCCAGCAACGCGGGACTAGCGGCCTACGAGCAGTACTTC. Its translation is CASNAGLAAYEQYF.

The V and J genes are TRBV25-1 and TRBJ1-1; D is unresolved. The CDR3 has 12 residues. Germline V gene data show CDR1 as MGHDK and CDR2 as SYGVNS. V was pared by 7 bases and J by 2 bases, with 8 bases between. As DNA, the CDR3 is TGTGCCAGCAAAGCTTACAACACTGAAGCTTTCTTT. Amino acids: CASKAYNTEAFF.

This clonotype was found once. CDR3 residues: CASSLPGAGELFF. The CDR3 DNA reads as TGTGCCAGCAGCTTACCCGGGGCCGGGGAGCTGTTTTTT. This sequence joins TRBV7-4 and TRBJ2-2; D is perhaps TRBD2 (5 bases). The V end lost 2 bases, the J end lost 6 bases, and 7 bases lay between the germline ends. The CDR3 runs to 13 residues. Germline CDR1 and CDR2: SGHVT and SQSDAQ.

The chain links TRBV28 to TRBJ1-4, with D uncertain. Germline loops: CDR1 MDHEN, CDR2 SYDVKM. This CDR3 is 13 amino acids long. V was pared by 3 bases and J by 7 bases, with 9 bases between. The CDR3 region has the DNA TGTGCCAGCAGTTTGCGAGGGAGTGAAAAACTGTTTTTT. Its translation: CASSLRGSEKLFF.

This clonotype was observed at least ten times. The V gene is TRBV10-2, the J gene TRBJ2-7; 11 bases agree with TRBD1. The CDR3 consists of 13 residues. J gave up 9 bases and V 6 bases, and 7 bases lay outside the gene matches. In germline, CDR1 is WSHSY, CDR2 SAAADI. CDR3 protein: CASRGPGTGGQYF. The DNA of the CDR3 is TGCGCCAGCAGGGGGCCCGGGACAGGGGGGCAGTACTTC.

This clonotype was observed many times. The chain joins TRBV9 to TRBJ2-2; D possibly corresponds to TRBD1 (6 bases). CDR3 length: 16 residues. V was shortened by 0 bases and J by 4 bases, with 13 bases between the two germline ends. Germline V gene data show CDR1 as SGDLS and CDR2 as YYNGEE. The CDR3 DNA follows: TGTGCCAGCAGCGTAGGGCAGGGGAAGGGCACCGGGGAGCTGTTTTTT. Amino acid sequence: CASSVGQGKGTGELFF.